This T cell receptor (beta chain) emerged from a study of beta chain features in type 1 diabetes. Background on the study: In age, gender and cell yields, patients were similar to healthy donors.

Investigators reverse transcribed all isolated RNA, so they sequenced expressed TCRB transcripts. Produced via immunoSEQ multiplex PCR; TCRdb's table is partial and in-frame only. The table shows 200,000 to 250,000 clones, with 11% to 15% occurring only once. Study results and limitations: Researchers reported that naive, central memory and Treg TCRB repertoires appeared more similar in patients than in healthy donors. A moderate, significant TCRB CDR3 shortening appeared in type 1 diabetes across four CD4+ subsets.

Germline CDR1 reads MNHEY; CDR2 reads SVGAGI. J was trimmed by 5 bases and V by 0 bases; bases with no gene match: 7. CDR3 length: 15 amino acids. This clone was counted between two and nine times. Its specificity is not known. The sequence was collected from a young man with type 1 diabetes. The V and J genes are TRBV6-5 and TRBJ2-7, with 7 bases fitting TRBD1. The specimen was naive CD4+ T cells from blood. CDR3 nucleotide sequence: TGTGCCAGCAGTTACTCTCGGACAGGATCGGACGAGCAGTACTTC. Its translation: CASSYSRTGSDEQYF.